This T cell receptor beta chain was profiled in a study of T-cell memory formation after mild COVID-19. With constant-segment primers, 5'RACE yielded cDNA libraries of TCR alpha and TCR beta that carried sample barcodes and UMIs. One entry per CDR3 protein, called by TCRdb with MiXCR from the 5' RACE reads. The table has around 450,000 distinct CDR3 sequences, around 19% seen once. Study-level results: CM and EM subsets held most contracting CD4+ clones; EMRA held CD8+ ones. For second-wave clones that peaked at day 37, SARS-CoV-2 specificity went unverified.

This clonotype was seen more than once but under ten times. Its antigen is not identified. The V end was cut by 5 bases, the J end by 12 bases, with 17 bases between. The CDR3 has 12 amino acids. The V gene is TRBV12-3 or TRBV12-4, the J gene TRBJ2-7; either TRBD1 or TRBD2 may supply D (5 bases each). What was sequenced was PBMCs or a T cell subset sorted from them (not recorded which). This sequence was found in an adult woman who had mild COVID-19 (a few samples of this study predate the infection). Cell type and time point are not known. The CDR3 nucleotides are TGTGCCAGCAGTATGCCCGGGACCTGGAGGTACTTC. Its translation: CASSMPGTWRYF.